The clone carrying this TCR beta chain was picked up a small number of times. Through a sample-barcoded 5' primer and a J-beta primer mix, a second PCR was run for roughly 6 to 11 cycles. Every molecule of cDNA carried a tag from a template-switch adaptor with 12 random nucleotides. TCRdb redid the calling of the 5' RACE reads with MiXCR, one entry per CDR3 protein. The sample contains 550,000 to 600,000 distinct CDR3 sequences, around half of which appear only once. The sample comes from a study of blood T cells in healthy people across ages. The CDR3 spans 17 residues. Per the germline V gene, CDR1 is MGHRA and CDR2 is YSYEKL. The trim removed 0 bases at V and 5 bases at J, leaving 10 bases unmatched.

This sequence originates from a man aged 80 or over in good health. The rearrangement links TRBV4-1 to TRBJ2-7; 10 bases align to TRBD1. Source material: blood. CDR3 coding DNA: TGCGCCAGCAGCCAAGATCGGACCCGGGACAGGGGTAACGAGCAGTACTTC. Amino acid sequence: CASSQDRTRDRGNEQYF.